The present T cell receptor (beta chain) was sequenced within a study of control samples from healthy donors and cancer patients. Produced via immunoSEQ multiplex PCR; TCRdb's table is partial and in-frame only. Counted here are 110,000 to 150,000 clones, approximately 90% occurring once; the ten biggest clones make up 8.5% to 9.5%. CDR3 length equals 14 residues. Germline values: CDR1 MDHEN, CDR2 SYDVKM. V dropped 7 bases and J dropped 1 base, with 13 bases sitting between them. The genes are TRBV28 and TRBJ1-1; maybe TRBD1 (6 bases). Sequencing was carried out using blood. This clonotype originated in a woman in her twenties or thirties in good health. The CDR3 DNA reads as TGTGCCAGCAACCCGTACAGGGCGAACACTGAAGCTTTCTTT. It codes for CASNPYRANTEAFF.